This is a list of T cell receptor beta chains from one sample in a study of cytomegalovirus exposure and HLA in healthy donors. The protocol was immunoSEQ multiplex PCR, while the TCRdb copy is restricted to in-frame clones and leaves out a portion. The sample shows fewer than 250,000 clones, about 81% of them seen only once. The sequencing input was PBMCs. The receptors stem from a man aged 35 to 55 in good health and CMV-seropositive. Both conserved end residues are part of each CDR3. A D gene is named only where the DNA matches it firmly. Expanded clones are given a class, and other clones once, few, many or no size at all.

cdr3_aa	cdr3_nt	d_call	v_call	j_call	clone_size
CASSYRGLTGELFF	TGTGCCAGCAGTTACAGGGGTCTCACCGGGGAGCTGTTTTTT	TRBD1	TRBV27	TRBJ2-2	-
CASSSRGLGNQPQHF	TGTGCCAGCAGCTCCAGGGGCTTAGGAAATCAGCCCCAGCATTTT	-	TRBV28	TRBJ1-5	-
CASSSYTQYF	TGTGCCAGCAGTTCTTATACGCAGTATTTT	-	TRBV2	TRBJ2-3	-
CASRSMTSGTSGICEQYF	TGTGCAAGTCGCTCGATGACCTCCGGGACTAGCGGGATTTGCGAGCAGTACTTC	-	TRBV12-2	TRBJ2-7	-
CASSPGGPEAFF	TGTGCCAGCTCCCCGGGAGGCCCTGAAGCTTTCTTT	-	TRBV18	TRBJ1-1	-
CASSVVHGELFF	TGTGCCAGCAGCGTAGTTCACGGGGAGCTGTTTTTT	-	TRBV9	TRBJ2-2	-
CASSMRTALNEQFF	TGTGCCAGTAGTATGCGGACAGCACTCAATGAGCAGTTCTTC	-	TRBV19	TRBJ2-1	-
CASSLGTLETQYF	TGTGCCAGCAGCTTGGGGACTCTGGAGACCCAGTACTTC	-	TRBV5-4	TRBJ2-5	-
CASSQDTGKNQPQHF	TGTGCCAGCAGCCAAGATACGGGTAAAAATCAGCCCCAGCATTTT	-	TRBV4-2	TRBJ1-5	-
CASSLAGGEAFF	TGTGCCAGCAGCTTAGCAGGGGGCGAAGCTTTCTTT	TRBD1	TRBV7-9	TRBJ1-1	few
CASSNIPGSHQPQHF	TGTGCCAGCAGTAACATCCCGGGGAGCCATCAGCCCCAGCATTTT	-	TRBV6-5	TRBJ1-5	-
CSVASTAGQPQHF	TGCAGCGTTGCCTCTACCGCGGGTCAGCCCCAGCATTTT	-	TRBV29-1	TRBJ1-5	-
CASSFGTAYSNQPQHF	TGTGCCAGCAGTTTTGGGACAGCTTATAGCAATCAGCCCCAGCATTTT	TRBD1	TRBV6-5	TRBJ1-5	-
CASSQDRWNGNTIYF	TGTGCCAGCAGTCAGGACAGGTGGAATGGAAACACCATATATTTT	TRBD1	TRBV6-5	TRBJ1-3	-
CASSLRGQGFREQFF	TGTGCCAGCAGCTTGCGAGGACAGGGGTTCCGTGAGCAGTTCTTC	TRBD1	TRBV5-4	TRBJ2-1	-
CASSLDALGGANTGELFF	TGTGCCAGCAGCTTAGACGCCCTAGGCGGCGCGAACACCGGGGAGCTGTTTTTT	-	TRBV7-3	TRBJ2-2	-
CSVEATYNEQFF	TGCAGCGTTGAAGCAACCTACAATGAGCAGTTCTTC	-	TRBV29-1	TRBJ2-1	-
CSVSSGTSGSYEQYF	TGCAGCGTTTCCTCCGGGACTAGCGGCTCCTACGAGCAGTACTTC	TRBD2	TRBV29-1	TRBJ2-7	-
CASSPGLAGVRTGELFF	TGTGCCAGCAGCCCGGGACTAGCGGGAGTGCGGACCGGGGAGCTGTTTTTT	TRBD2	TRBV7-3	TRBJ2-2	-
CAINQGLNTEAFF	TGTGCCATCAATCAGGGGCTGAACACTGAAGCTTTCTTT	-	TRBV10-3	TRBJ1-1	-
CASSYSAGARITQYF	TGTGCCAGCAGTTACTCGGCAGGGGCCCGGATTACGCAGTATTTT	-	TRBV6-5	TRBJ2-3	-
CASTGGGGNQPQHF	TGTGCCAGCACTGGTGGGGGGGGCAATCAGCCCCAGCATTTT	-	TRBV6-6	TRBJ1-5	-
CASRKTGPDSYNTGELFF	TGTGCCAGCAGAAAAACAGGGCCGGACAGCTACAACACCGGGGAGCTGTTTTTT	-	TRBV11-3	TRBJ2-2	-
CASTFENTLSEKLFF	TGTGCCAGTACTTTTGAGAATACCTTGTCCGAAAAACTGTTTTTT	-	TRBV19	TRBJ1-4	-
CASRRQGADSGELFF	TGCGCCAGCAGGCGACAGGGGGCTGACAGCGGGGAGCTGTTTTTT	TRBD1	TRBV4-1	TRBJ2-2	few
CASSSGTASYEQYF	TGTGCCAGCAGCAGCGGGACGGCTTCCTACGAGCAGTACTTC	TRBD2	TRBV5-6	TRBJ2-7	-
CASSKTVSYNEQFF	TGTGCCAGCAGCAAGACTGTCTCCTACAATGAGCAGTTCTTC	-	TRBV5-6	TRBJ2-1	once
CSARDDREAFF	TGCAGTGCTAGAGATGACAGGGAAGCTTTCTTT	-	TRBV20-1	TRBJ1-1	-
CASSPGGVGADTQYF	TGTGCCAGCAGCCCGGGAGGGGTCGGGGCAGATACGCAGTATTTT	TRBD2	TRBV5-4	TRBJ2-3	-
CASSPTSGPPGELFF	TGTGCCAGCAGCCCCACGTCAGGCCCCCCCGGGGAGCTGTTTTTT	-	TRBV9	TRBJ2-2	-
CASSLASGVFKGELFF	TGCGCCAGCAGCTTGGCTAGCGGAGTTTTTAAGGGGGAGCTGTTTTTT	TRBD2	TRBV5-1	TRBJ2-2	-
CASSASQGAGNTIYF	TGTGCCAGTAGTGCATCACAGGGCGCTGGAAACACCATATATTTT	-	TRBV19	TRBJ1-3	few
CASSPAAGDTGELFF	TGTGCCAGCAGCCCCGCGGCGGGAGACACCGGGGAGCTGTTTTTT	TRBD2	TRBV5-4	TRBJ2-2	-
CASSPVGTDTQYF	TGTGCCAGCAGCCCCGTCGGGACAGATACGCAGTATTTT	-	TRBV5-4	TRBJ2-3	-
CASSLATRGNEQFF	TGTGCCAGCAGCTTAGCGACCCGGGGAAATGAGCAGTTCTTC	-	TRBV7-2	TRBJ2-1	-
CASSPGTSDEQYF	TGTGCCAGCAGTCCGGGGACTAGCGACGAGCAGTACTTC	TRBD2	TRBV7-3	TRBJ2-7	-
CASSQSNSNQPQHF	TGTGCCAGCAGCCAATCAAATAGCAATCAGCCCCAGCATTTT	-	TRBV14	TRBJ1-5	once
CATSRQTGFNQPQHF	TGTGCCACCAGCCGACAAACAGGGTTCAATCAGCCCCAGCATTTT	-	TRBV15	TRBJ1-5	-
CASSLSIAGTGELFF	TGTGCCAGCAGCTTATCGATCGCGGGCACCGGGGAGCTGTTTTTT	-	TRBV5-8	TRBJ2-2	-
CASNRDSLTYEQYF	TGTGCCAGCAATAGGGACAGCCTGACCTACGAGCAGTACTTC	TRBD1	TRBV2	TRBJ2-7	-
CASSWGGTGPGEQYF	TGTGCCAGCAGCTGGGGAGGGACAGGGCCTGGGGAGCAGTACTTC	TRBD1	TRBV7-6	TRBJ2-7	-
CASSPGQGQETQYF	TGTGCCAGCAGTCCAGGACAGGGCCAAGAGACCCAGTACTTC	TRBD1	TRBV5-4	TRBJ2-5	few
CASSSQGYNEQFF	TGTGCCAGCAGCTCACAGGGGTACAATGAGCAGTTCTTC	TRBD1	TRBV7-8	TRBJ2-1	-
CASSLQGANNEQFF	TGTGCCAGCAGCCTCCAGGGGGCAAACAATGAGCAGTTCTTC	TRBD1	TRBV7-9	TRBJ2-1	-
CASSLSSGNQPQHF	TGTGCCAGCAGCTTATCCTCGGGCAATCAGCCCCAGCATTTT	-	TRBV11-2	TRBJ1-5	-
CASSFKRTGPLSGNTIYF	TGTGCCAGCAGCTTTAAACGGACAGGGCCTCTCTCTGGAAACACCATATATTTT	TRBD1	TRBV5-6	TRBJ1-3	-